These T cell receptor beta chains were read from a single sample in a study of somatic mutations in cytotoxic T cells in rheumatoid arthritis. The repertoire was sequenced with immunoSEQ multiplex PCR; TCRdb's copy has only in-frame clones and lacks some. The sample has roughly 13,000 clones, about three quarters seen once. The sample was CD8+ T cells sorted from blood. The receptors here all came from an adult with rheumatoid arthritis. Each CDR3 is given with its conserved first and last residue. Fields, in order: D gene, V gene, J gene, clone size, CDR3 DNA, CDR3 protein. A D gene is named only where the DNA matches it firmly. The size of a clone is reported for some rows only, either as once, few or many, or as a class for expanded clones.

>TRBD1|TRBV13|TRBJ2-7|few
TGTGCCAGCAGCTCCCGGGACAGGGACTCCTACGAGCAGTACTTC
CASSSRDRDSYEQYF
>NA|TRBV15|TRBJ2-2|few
TGTGCCACCAGCAGAGAGGAATCCAGGGAAACCGGGGAGCTGTTTTTT
CATSREESRETGELFF
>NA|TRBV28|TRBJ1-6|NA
TGTGCCACCGACAGGTCTTATAATTCACCCCTCCACTTT
CATDRSYNSPLHF
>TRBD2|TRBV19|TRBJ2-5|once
TGTGCCAGTTCAATAGCGGGGGGGCTGGGAGAGACCCAGTACTTC
CASSIAGGLGETQYF
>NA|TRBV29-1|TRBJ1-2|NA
TGCAGCGGTTTCTCGGGGATCGACTATGGCTACACCTTC
CSGFSGIDYGYTF
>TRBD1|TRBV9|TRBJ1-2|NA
TGTGCCAGCAGCGGGGGACAGGCGCCGTTGGGCTACACCTTC
CASSGGQAPLGYTF
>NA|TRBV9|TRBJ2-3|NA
TGTGCCAGCAGCGTCAGGGGGGGCACAGATACGCAGTATTTT
CASSVRGGTDTQYF
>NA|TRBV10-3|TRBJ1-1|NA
TGTGCCATCAGTGAGTCGAGTTACCTTGAAGCTTTCTTT
CAISESSYLEAFF
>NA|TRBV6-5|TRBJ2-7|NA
TGTGCCAGCAGCTACCGCGCATCGAGTTCCCTAGGCGAGCAGTACTTC
CASSYRASSSLGEQYF
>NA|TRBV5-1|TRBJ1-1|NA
TGCGCCAGCAGCTTGCAGGGAACCACTGAAGCTTTCTTT
CASSLQGTTEAFF
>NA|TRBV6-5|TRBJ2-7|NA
TGTGCCAGCAGTTATGGCGTCTACTACGAGCAGTACTTC
CASSYGVYYEQYF
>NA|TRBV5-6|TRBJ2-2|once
TGTGCCAGCGGGACCGGGGAGCTGTTTTTT
CASGTGELFF
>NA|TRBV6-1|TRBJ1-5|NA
TGTGCCAGCAGTGGAACGGCAGGTGGGTATAGCAATCAGCCCCAGCATTTT
CASSGTAGGYSNQPQHF
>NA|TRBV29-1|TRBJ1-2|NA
TGCAGCGTTGACACACGTTATGGCTACACCTTC
CSVDTRYGYTF
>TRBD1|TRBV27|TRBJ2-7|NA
TGTGCCAGCAGAAACGCAGGGGGCTCTTTCTACGAGCAGTACTTC
CASRNAGGSFYEQYF
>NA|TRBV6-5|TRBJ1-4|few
TGTGCCAGCAGTTACTCATCCGGGGGAAAACTGTTTTTT
CASSYSSGGKLFF
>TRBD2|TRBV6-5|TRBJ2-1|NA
TGTGCCAGCAGTTACTATGGCGGGAGCGGCAATGAGCAGTTCTTC
CASSYYGGSGNEQFF
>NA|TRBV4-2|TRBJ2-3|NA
TGTGCCAGCAGCCAAGTAGGTACAGATACGCAGTATTTT
CASSQVGTDTQYF
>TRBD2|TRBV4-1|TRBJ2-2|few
TGCGCCAGCAGCCAAGATAGAGGAGCGGGGGGCACCGGGGAGCTGTTTTTT
CASSQDRGAGGTGELFF
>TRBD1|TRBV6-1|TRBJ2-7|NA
TGTGCCAGCAGAGATCCGGGACAGGGGATCTACGAGCAGTACTTC
CASRDPGQGIYEQYF
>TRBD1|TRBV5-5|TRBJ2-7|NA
TGTGCCAGCAGCTGGGGGACAGGGGGCTCCTACGAGCAGTACTTC
CASSWGTGGSYEQYF
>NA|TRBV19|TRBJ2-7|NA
TGTGCCAGTAGTACCCCGGGACACGGGGTTCACGAGCAGTACTTC
CASSTPGHGVHEQYF
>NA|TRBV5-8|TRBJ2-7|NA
TGTGCCAGCAGCTTGGCGGAGGCCCCCTACGAGCAGTACTTC
CASSLAEAPYEQYF
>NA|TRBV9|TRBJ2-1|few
TGTGCCAGCAGCGTCTCTCTGGGTTGGGAGCAGTTCTTC
CASSVSLGWEQFF